A single sample gave rise to the 32 T cell receptor beta chains below, sequenced in a study of blood T cell repertoires in COVID-19. Sequencing used immunoSEQ multiplex PCR; TCRdb keeps in-frame clones, though not all of them. Found here are 40,000 to 50,000 clones, 90% of them singletons; the top ten hold approximately 5%. Sequences were obtained from peripheral blood. The receptors were gathered from a man between 65 and 79 years old with acute or convalescent COVID-19.

The chain recombines TRBV27 with TRBJ2-7; 10 positions agree with TRBD1. After removal of 4 bases from V and 3 bases from J, the junction contained 18 bases not matched to a gene. The CDR3 extends over 19 amino acids. CDR1 is MNHEY, CDR2 SMNVEV, per germline (reference sequence). CDR3: CASSSRDRGLLLLVYEQYF. The CDR3 nucleotides are TGTGCCAGCAGTTCCCGGGACAGGGGTCTTCTGTTGTTGGTCTACGAGCAGTACTTC.

The J gene is TRBJ1-1, the V gene TRBV5-6, with D perhaps TRBD1 (6 bases). Per the germline V gene, CDR1 is SGHDT and CDR2 is YYEEEE. This CDR3 region has 14 residues. Between the trimmed V and J ends, which lost 4 bases and 1 base, there was a span of 11 bases. CDR3 region: CASSTGGANTEAFF. The CDR3 DNA follows: TGTGCCAGCAGCACGGGGGGCGCGAACACTGAAGCTTTCTTT.

This clone has more than one count but fewer than ten. The chain links TRBV30 to TRBJ2-1, with unresolved D. This CDR3 is built from 12 residues. Germline V lookup: CDR1 GTSNPN, CDR2 SVGIG (reference sequence). V lost 3 bases to trimming and J lost 5 bases, with 8 bases between them. The CDR3 DNA is TGTGCCTGGAGCGCTAACCACAATGAGCAGTTCTTC. Translated, it gives CAWSANHNEQFF.

The chain is built from TRBV10-1 and TRBJ2-2; 14 nucleotides line up with TRBD2. Looked up from germline, CDR1 is WNHNN and CDR2 is SYGVQD (reference sequence). V dropped 1 base and J dropped 1; count of bases not matched to a gene: 14. The CDR3 consists of 22 residues. CDR3 in amino acids: CASSEYPETSGGDDLNTGELFF. The CDR3 DNA reads as TGCGCCAGCAGTGAGTACCCCGAGACTAGCGGGGGGGACGACCTGAACACCGGGGAGCTGTTTTTT.

The gene calls are TRBV29-1 and TRBJ1-2; 9 positions agree with TRBD1. Germline CDR1 reads SQVTM; CDR2 reads ANQGSEA. CDR3 length: 11 residues. Trimming removed 7 bases from V and 8 bases from J; junction bases left unmatched: 5. The CDR3 nucleotides are TGCAGCGCCCAGACAGGGGGAGGCTACACCTTC. It encodes CSAQTGGGYTF.

This clone appeared once. V usage is TRBV7-9 and J usage is TRBJ1-2; D is ambiguous. The CDR3 totals 14 residues. Germline V gene sequence: CDR1 SEHNR, CDR2 FQNEAQ (reference sequence). The V and J ends lost 1 base and 6 bases respectively, with 12 bases between them. The CDR3: CASSLGPSVDGYTF. For the CDR3, the DNA is TGTGCCAGCAGCTTAGGTCCCAGCGTTGATGGCTACACCTTC.

V usage is TRBV5-1 and J usage is TRBJ2-7; TRBD1 might be the D (6 bases). CDR3 length equals 16 residues. Germline loops: CDR1 SGHRS, CDR2 YFSETQ. V was clipped by 1 base and J by 2 bases, with 16 bases between them. CDR3 amino acids: CASSLISGTSTYEQYF. DNA for the CDR3: TGCGCCAGCAGCTTGATCTCCGGGACATCGACCTACGAGCAGTACTTC.

V and J are TRBV18 and TRBJ1-6; D is ambiguous. The CDR3 extends over 14 amino acids. V dropped 6 bases and J dropped 0 bases, with 6 bases sitting between them. Germline V gene data show CDR1 as KGHSH and CDR2 as LQKENI. The CDR3 bases are TGTGCCAGCTCCCCGAGCTCCTATAATTCACCCCTCCACTTT. Translated: CASSPSSYNSPLHF.

V gene TRBV18 combines with J gene TRBJ1-5; D may be TRBD1 (5 bases). The CDR3 extends over 15 amino acids. The germline V gene has CDR1 KGHSH and CDR2 LQKENI. V gave up 2 bases and J gave up 4 bases, with 12 bases separating them. CDR3 loop: CASSPDRPLNQPQHF. CDR3 coding DNA: TGTGCCAGCTCACCAGACAGACCCCTGAATCAGCCCCAGCATTTT. Full variable domain (outside the CDR3, taken from reference TRBV18 and TRBJ1-5): NAGVMQNPRHLVRRRGQEARLRCSPMKGHSHVYWYRQLPEEGLKFMVYLQKENIIDESGMPKERFSAEFPKEGPSILRIQQVVRGDSAAYFCASSPDRPLNQPQHFGDGTRLSIL.

This clone was observed a few times. The rearrangement links TRBV28 to TRBJ2-2; 8 nucleotides align to TRBD1. CDR3 size: 16 residues. V was clipped by 6 bases and J by 3 bases; unmatched bases: 9. CDR1 and CDR2 (germline): MDHEN, SYDVKM. CDR3 DNA sequence: TGTGCCAGCAGACGGATGACAGGGGCGTACACCGGGGAGCTGTTTTTT. Its protein product is CASRRMTGAYTGELFF.

This clone showed up just once. The rearrangement links TRBV4-2 to TRBJ2-6; possible D gene TRBD1, 6 bases. The CDR3 totals 19 residues. Trimming took 1 base from V and 1 from J, leaving 17 bases between them. Germline V gene lookup returns CDR1 LGHNA and CDR2 YNFKEQ. CDR3 coding DNA: TGTGCCAGCAGCCAAGTCAGGCAGGGGTACTGGTCTGGGGCCAACGTCCTGACTTTC. Translation gives CASSQVRQGYWSGANVLTF.

The chain has TRBV6-1 and TRBJ1-4; 8 bases agree with TRBD1. The V gene end was trimmed by 2 bases and the J gene end by 8 bases; junction bases not matched to a gene: 10. CDR1 and CDR2 from the germline V gene are MNHNS and SASEGT. This CDR3 spans 16 amino acids. CDR3 in amino acids: CASSEREGRTGEKLFF. For the CDR3, the DNA is TGTGCCAGCAGTGAAAGAGAGGGCAGGACAGGGGAAAAACTGTTTTTT.

The chain joins TRBV5-4 to TRBJ1-6; D gene ambiguous. V lost 0 bases, J lost 0 bases, and 7 bases lay in between. This CDR3 has 16 residues. Germline V lookup: CDR1 SGHNT, CDR2 YYREEE (reference sequence). In DNA form, the CDR3 reads TGTGCCAGCAGCTTGGGCCCGAGCTCCTATAATTCACCCCTCCACTTT. Protein sequence: CASSLGPSSYNSPLHF.

In its sample, this clone was seen a few times. This sequence joins TRBV19 and TRBJ2-3; the match to TRBD2 covers 8 bases. Germline V gene sequence: CDR1 LNHDA, CDR2 SQIVND (reference sequence). This CDR3 is built from 14 residues. After removal of 8 bases from V and 2 bases from J, the junction contained 6 bases not matched to a gene. The CDR3 coding sequence is TGTGCCAGTCATGGCGGGGGGAACACAGATACGCAGTATTTT. Translation: CASHGGGNTDTQYF. The full variable domain, completed using reference TRBV19 and TRBJ2-3, is DGGITQSPKYLFRKEGQNVTLSCEQNLNHDAMYWYRQDPGQGLRLIYYSQIVNDFQKGDIAEGYSVSREKKESFPLTVTSAQKNPTAFYLCASHGGGNTDTQYFGPGTRLTVL.

The chain links TRBV5-1 to TRBJ1-6; perhaps TRBD1 as D (6 bases). Germline CDR1 and CDR2: SGHRS and YFSETQ. V was clipped by 4 bases and J by 9 bases, with 20 bases between them. This CDR3 has 16 residues. The CDR3 coding sequence is TGCGCCAGCAGCCACTCCCCGGGACAAAATGTTTCACCCCTCCACTTT. It codes for CASSHSPGQNVSPLHF.

V is TRBV7-2 and J is TRBJ1-6, with D possibly being TRBD1 (5 bases). The germline V gene has CDR1 SGHTA and CDR2 FQGNSA. The CDR3 runs to 16 residues. The V end was cut by 3 bases, the J end by 5 bases, with 14 bases between. DNA of the CDR3: TGTGCCAGCAGCTTTCTGGGGGGTTCGAATAATTCACCCCTCCACTTT. This encodes CASSFLGGSNNSPLHF.

This chain connects TRBV4-1 to TRBJ1-5; maybe TRBD1 (6 bases). The length of the CDR3 is 17 residues. In germline, CDR1 is MGHRA, CDR2 YSYEKL. Deletions cut 1 base from V and 1 base from J, with 14 bases between. The CDR3 region has the DNA TGCGCCAGCAGCCAAGGTCTTAGGGGGATGAGCAATCAGCCCCAGCATTTT. The encoded protein is CASSQGLRGMSNQPQHF.

The chain is built from TRBV6-5 and TRBJ2-7; 10 bases line up with TRBD1. CDR3 size: 14 residues. Germline V CDR1 and CDR2: MNHEY, SVGAGI. The trim removed 8 bases at V and 2 bases at J, leaving 6 bases unmatched. DNA for the CDR3: TGTGCCAGCCTCCGGACAGGGGGTCCCTACGAGCAGTACTTC. It specifies CASLRTGGPYEQYF.

The rearrangement joins TRBV5-1 to TRBJ1-2; D unresolved. The CDR3 runs 13 residues. Trimming removed 5 bases from V and 6 bases from J, with 14 bases in between. Germline CDR1 reads SGHRS; CDR2 reads YFSETQ. The chain's CDR3 is CASRPTVSDGYTF. The CDR3 nucleotides read TGCGCCAGCAGACCCACAGTATCCGATGGCTACACCTTC. The complete variable domain, with remaining parts taken from reference TRBV5-1 and TRBJ1-2, reads KAGVTQTPRYLIKTRGQQVTLSCSPISGHRSVSWYQQTPGQGLQFLFEYFSETQRNKGNFPGRFSGRQFSNSRSEMNVSTLELGDSALYLCASRPTVSDGYTFGSGTRLTVV.

The chain employs TRBV4-1 and TRBJ1-1; TRBD1 is a possible D gene (6 bases). The germline V gene encodes CDR1 MGHRA and CDR2 YSYEKL. This CDR3 is built from 17 residues. Trimming cost V 1 base and J 0 bases, with 15 bases left between them. DNA for the CDR3: TGCGCCAGCAGCCAAGGTACAGGGTTGGGGATGAACACTGAAGCTTTCTTT. It yields the protein CASSQGTGLGMNTEAFF.

This clone is categorized as medium-sized. CDR3: CASSDGQTSLPLNTEAFF. The CDR3 nucleotides read TGTGCCAGCAGCGACGGACAGACCAGCCTCCCTTTGAACACTGAAGCTTTCTTT. This chain uses TRBV14 with TRBJ1-1; possibly TRBD1 for D (6 bases). Per germline, CDR1 SGHDN and CDR2 FVKESK. The CDR3 is made up of 18 amino acids. V shed 5 bases and J shed 0 bases, with 22 bases lying between them.

The gene calls are TRBV12-5 and TRBJ2-1; 7 bases line up with TRBD2. The CDR3 is 18 residues long. From germline, CDR1 is LGHNT and CDR2 FRNRAP. The J segment lost 10 bases and the V segment lost 0 bases, leaving 18 bases of the junction unmatched. CDR3 DNA sequence: TGTGCTAGTGGTTTGGTAAGCGGACGGACTAGTGACTTAGGCGAGCAGTTCTTC. Translating it yields CASGLVSGRTSDLGEQFF.

The J gene is TRBJ2-7, the V gene TRBV7-9; a possible D gene is TRBD1 (6 bases). CDR1 is SEHNR and CDR2 is FQNEAQ in the germline V gene (reference sequence). This CDR3 spans 14 amino acids. Trimming stripped 1 base from V and 2 bases from J, with 9 bases between. CDR3 loop: CASSLGQETYEQYF. The CDR3 DNA follows: TGTGCCAGCAGCTTAGGACAGGAGACCTACGAGCAGTACTTC.

V usage is TRBV5-1 and J usage is TRBJ2-7, with TRBD1 matching 9 bases. V shed 5 bases, J shed 6 bases, and the junction held 9 bases outside the gene matches. The length of the CDR3 is 14 residues. Germline CDR1 is SGHRS and CDR2 is YFSETQ. The CDR3 sequence: CASRTGTGSFEQYF. CDR3 nucleotides: TGCGCCAGCAGAACCGGGACAGGGAGTTTCGAGCAGTACTTC.

The V and J genes are TRBV10-3 and TRBJ1-2, with TRBD1 as a possible D gene (5 bases). This CDR3 comprises 18 residues. V shed 4 bases and J shed 1 base, with 22 bases lying between them. CDR1 and CDR2 from the germline V gene are ENHRY and SYGVKD. CDR3 residues: CAISASSLRLTVNYGYTF. In nucleotides, the CDR3 is TGTGCCATCAGTGCCTCGTCCCTACGCCTGACAGTTAACTATGGCTACACCTTC.

CDR3 DNA sequence: TGTGCCTGGAGCAGGGATCTAATGAACACTGAAGCTTTCTTT. Encoded protein: CAWSRDLMNTEAFF. V gene TRBV30 combines with J gene TRBJ1-1, with D possibly being TRBD1 (5 bases). Germline assignment: CDR1 GTSNPN and CDR2 SVGIG (reference sequence). CDR3 length: 14 amino acids. Deletions cut 3 bases from V and 0 bases from J, with 11 bases between.

The chain combines TRBV19 with TRBJ2-7, with 9 positions matching TRBD1. CDR3 length equals 12 residues. Germline lookup yields CDR1 LNHDA and CDR2 SQIVND (reference sequence). V dropped 5 bases and J dropped 11; count of bases not matched to a gene: 7. This CDR3 is CASSPAGTGKYF. The CDR3 nucleotides read TGTGCCAGTAGTCCAGCCGGGACAGGGAAGTACTTC.

The rearrangement links TRBV10-3 to TRBJ1-2; D not certain. The CDR3 totals 15 residues. Germline V gene sequence: CDR1 ENHRY, CDR2 SYGVKD. V was trimmed by 0 bases and J by 5 bases, leaving 13 bases between them. The CDR3, as DNA: TGTGCCATCAGTGAGTCATACGGGGTGAATTATGGCTACACCTTC. Translating it yields CAISESYGVNYGYTF.

The chain recombines TRBV4-2 with TRBJ2-1; 10 bases match TRBD2. Trimming removed 4 bases from V and 0 bases from J; junction bases left unmatched: 18. The CDR3 has 21 residues. The germline V gene encodes CDR1 LGHNA and CDR2 YNFKEQ. CDR3 in DNA: TGTGCCAGCAGCCGGCATCACCCGAGCGGGGGGGGAGTTATCTCCTACAATGAGCAGTTCTTC. Its protein product is CASSRHHPSGGGVISYNEQFF.

The rearrangement joins TRBV19 to TRBJ1-1; weak D call: TRBD1 (6 bases). This CDR3 is 13 amino acids long. CDR1 is LNHDA and CDR2 is SQIVND in the germline V gene (reference sequence). V lost 3 bases to trimming and J lost 11 bases, with 16 bases between them. CDR3 in DNA: TGTGCCAGTAGTATGGGCCTGGGGGCAGAGGCTTTCTTT. This codes for CASSMGLGAEAFF.

The chain is built from TRBV7-8 and TRBJ1-2, with D uncertain. In germline, CDR1 is SGHVS, CDR2 FQNEAQ. This CDR3 contains 14 residues. Between the trimmed V and J ends, which lost 5 bases and 11 bases, there was a span of 21 bases. The CDR3 is CASSPNQGPAKYTF. Written as DNA, the CDR3 is TGTGCCAGCAGCCCCAACCAAGGTCCAGCGAAATACACCTTC.

The chain is built from TRBV6-5 and TRBJ1-6, with 8 bases lining up with TRBD1. The CDR3 covers 16 residues. The junction had 5 bases not matched to a gene; V was cut back by 0 bases and J by 7 bases. Germline CDR1 and CDR2: MNHEY and SVGAGI. The chain's CDR3 is CASSYSADRGNSPLHF. The CDR3 DNA follows: TGTGCCAGCAGTTACTCGGCCGACAGGGGAAATTCACCCCTCCACTTT.